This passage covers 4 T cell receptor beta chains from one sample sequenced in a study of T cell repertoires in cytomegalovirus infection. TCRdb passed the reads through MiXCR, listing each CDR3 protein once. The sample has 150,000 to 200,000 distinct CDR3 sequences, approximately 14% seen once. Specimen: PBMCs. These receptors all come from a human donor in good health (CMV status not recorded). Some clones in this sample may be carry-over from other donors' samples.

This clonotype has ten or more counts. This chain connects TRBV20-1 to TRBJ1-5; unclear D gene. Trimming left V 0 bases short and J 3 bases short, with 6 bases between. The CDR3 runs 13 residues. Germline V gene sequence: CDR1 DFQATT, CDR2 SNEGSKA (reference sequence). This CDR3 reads CSARDSYNQPQHF. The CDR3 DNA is TGCAGTGCTAGAGATTCCTACAATCAGCCCCAGCATTTT.

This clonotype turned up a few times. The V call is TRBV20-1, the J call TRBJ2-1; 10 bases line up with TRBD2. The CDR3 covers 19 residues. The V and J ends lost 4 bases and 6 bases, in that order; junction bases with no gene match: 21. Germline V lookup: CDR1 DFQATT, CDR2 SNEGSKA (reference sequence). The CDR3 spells CSATGGFGSGRDLLNEQFF. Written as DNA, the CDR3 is TGCAGTGCTACCGGAGGGTTCGGAAGCGGGAGGGACTTACTCAATGAGCAGTTCTTC.

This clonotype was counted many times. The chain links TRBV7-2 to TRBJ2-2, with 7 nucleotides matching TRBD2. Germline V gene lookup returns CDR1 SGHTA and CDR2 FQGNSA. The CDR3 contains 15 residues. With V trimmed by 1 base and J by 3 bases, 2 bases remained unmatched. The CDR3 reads CASSLGLAYTGELFF. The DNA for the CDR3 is TGTGCCAGCAGCTTAGGACTAGCCTACACCGGGGAGCTGTTTTTT.

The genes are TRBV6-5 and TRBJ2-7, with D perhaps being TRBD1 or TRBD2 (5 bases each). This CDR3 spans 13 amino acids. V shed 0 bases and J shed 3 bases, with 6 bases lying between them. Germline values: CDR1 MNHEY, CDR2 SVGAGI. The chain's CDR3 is CASSYSRGYEQYF. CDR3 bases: TGTGCCAGCAGTTACTCGAGGGGCTACGAGCAGTACTTC.